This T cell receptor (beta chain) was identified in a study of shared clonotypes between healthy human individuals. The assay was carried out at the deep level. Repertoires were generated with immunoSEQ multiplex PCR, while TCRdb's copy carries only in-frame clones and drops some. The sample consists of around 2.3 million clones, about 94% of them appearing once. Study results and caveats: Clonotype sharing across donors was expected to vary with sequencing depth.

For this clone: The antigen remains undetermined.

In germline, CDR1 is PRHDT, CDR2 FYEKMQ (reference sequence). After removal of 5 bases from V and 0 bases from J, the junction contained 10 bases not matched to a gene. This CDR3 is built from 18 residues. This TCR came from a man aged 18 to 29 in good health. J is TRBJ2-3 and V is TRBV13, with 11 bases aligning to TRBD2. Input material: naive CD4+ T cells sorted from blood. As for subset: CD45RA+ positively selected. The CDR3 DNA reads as TGTGCCAGCAGCCCCTCGTTTGCTAGCGGGAGGAGCACAGATACGCAGTATTTT. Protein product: CASSPSFASGRSTDTQYF.